This T cell receptor beta chain stems from a study of shared clonotypes between healthy human individuals. Some clones are missing from TCRdb's copy, which holds only in-frame ones; the method was immunoSEQ multiplex PCR. The data show over a million clones, around 97% seen once. Trimming cost V 1 base and J 2 bases, with 6 bases left between them. There are 12 residues in the CDR3. Germline V lookup: CDR1 SQVTM, CDR2 ANQGSEA. J is TRBJ2-7 and V is TRBV29-1; no clear D gene. Sequencing was carried out using naive CD4+ T cells sorted from blood. Noted subset: CD45RA+ positively selected. The sequence was collected from a man in his thirties or forties in good health. CDR3 region: CSVEGSPYEQYF. As DNA, the CDR3 is TGCAGCGTTGAAGGCAGTCCCTACGAGCAGTACTTC.